This entry describes one T cell receptor (beta chain). Its antigen is not known. Unique molecular identifiers were used to barcode this TCRbeta library. TCRdb reprocessed the PCR reads with MiXCR, giving one entry per CDR3 protein. The sample has fewer than 1 million distinct CDR3 sequences, roughly 16% seen once; the top ten hold about 5%. The V gene end was trimmed by 0 bases and the J gene end by 4 bases; junction bases not matched to a gene: 7. The germline CDR1 and CDR2 sequences are SGHRS and YFSETQ. CDR3 length: 16 amino acids. The data originate from a study of T-cell reconstitution after alpha-beta-depleted transplantation in children. Study-level points and caveats: Newly produced T cells mostly accounted for T-cell counts and diversity one year post-transplant. Several hundred expanded graft clones reportedly supplied alpha-beta T cells about two months after transplant. Recipient T cells and thymic progenitors that survived were the source of the high TCRbeta diversity seen at day 60 in some patients.

The V and J genes are TRBV5-1 and TRBJ2-5, with 9 bases fitting TRBD1. The receptor was isolated from a male patient younger than 18 who had a stem cell transplant for acute lymphoblastic leukemia, so the T cells may come from the graft donor. The source was PBMCs, mostly from graft donor cells, collected 360 days after TCRalphabeta/CD19-depleted stem cell transplant. The CDR3 reads CASSLVVGTGPETQYF. CDR3 DNA: TGCGCCAGCAGCTTGGTAGTTGGGACAGGGCCAGAGACCCAGTACTTC.